This T cell receptor (beta chain) comes out of a study of T-cell memory formation after mild COVID-19. The overall study: TCR clustering was largely donor specific. General study findings and limits: CD4/CD8 balance characterized clones contracting day 15 to 85, and CD4+ skew characterized later expanders. Cross-reactive memory appears to have joined, as suggested by some responding clones showing up in pre-infection memory.

V dropped 0 bases and J dropped 2 bases, with 9 bases sitting between them. The CDR3 totals 14 residues. Germline V gene data show CDR1 as SGHNT and CDR2 as YYREEE (reference sequence). 5'RACE with constant-segment primers yielded barcoded, UMI-tagged TCR alpha and TCR beta cDNA libraries. TCRdb itself ran the 5' RACE reads through MiXCR, one entry per CDR3 protein. The sample lists roughly 380,000 distinct CDR3 sequences, 25% to 30% occurring once. This clonotype showed up just a few times. Its target is not known. The clonotype originates from an adult woman who had mild COVID-19 (a few samples of this study predate the infection). Cell type and time point are not known. Source material: PBMCs or a T cell subset sorted from them (not recorded which). The chain recombines TRBV5-4 with TRBJ2-7; D possibly corresponds to TRBD2 (6 bases). The DNA of the CDR3 is TGTGCCAGCAGCTTGGATGGCGGGACCTACGAGCAGTACTTC. It codes for CASSLDGGTYEQYF.